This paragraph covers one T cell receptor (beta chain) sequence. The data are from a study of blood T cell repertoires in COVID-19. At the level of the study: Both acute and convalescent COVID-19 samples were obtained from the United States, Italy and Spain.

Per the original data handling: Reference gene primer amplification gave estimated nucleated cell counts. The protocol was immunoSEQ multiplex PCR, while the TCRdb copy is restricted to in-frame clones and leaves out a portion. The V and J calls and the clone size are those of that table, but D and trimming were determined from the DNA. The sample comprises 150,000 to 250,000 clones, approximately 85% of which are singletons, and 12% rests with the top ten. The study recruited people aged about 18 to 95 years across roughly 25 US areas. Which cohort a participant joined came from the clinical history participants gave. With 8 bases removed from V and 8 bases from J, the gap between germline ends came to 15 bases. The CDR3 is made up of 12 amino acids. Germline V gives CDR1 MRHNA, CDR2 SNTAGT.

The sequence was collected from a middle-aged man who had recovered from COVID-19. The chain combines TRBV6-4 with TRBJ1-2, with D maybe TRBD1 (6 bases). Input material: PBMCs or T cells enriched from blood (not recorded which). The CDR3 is CASQGTRGGYTF. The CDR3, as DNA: TGTGCCAGCCAGGGGACAAGAGGAGGCTACACCTTC.